This entry is about one TCR beta chain. This sample stems from a study of blood T cell repertoires in COVID-19. On the study more broadly: Samples came from the United States, Italy and Spain, spanning acute and convalescent COVID-19. In each case, the material was cDNA or gDNA derived from T cells, B-cell-depleted T cells, or PBMCs.

Under the authors' procedure: Estimates of nucleated cell counts were drawn from the amplification of reference gene primers. Assay used: immunoSEQ multiplex PCR; TCRdb lists only in-frame clones, some missing. The DNA gave D and trimming, while V, J and clone size come from that table. The repertoire includes some 530,000 clones, approximately 83% of them detected once, and approximately 2.9% sits in the top ten. Trimming took off 6 bases at V and 4 bases at J, with 18 bases between the two ends. Per the germline V gene, CDR1 is MNHEY and CDR2 is SVGAGI. The CDR3 covers 15 residues. The receptor was derived from a human donor in a cohort sampled during active COVID-19. The sequenced sample was peripheral blood. The chain links TRBV6-5 to TRBJ2-5; TRBD1 is a possible D gene (5 bases). For the CDR3, the DNA is TGTGCCAGCAGCAAAAGGACGCCTAGGGGAGAGACCCAGTACTTC. Its protein is CASSKRTPRGETQYF.